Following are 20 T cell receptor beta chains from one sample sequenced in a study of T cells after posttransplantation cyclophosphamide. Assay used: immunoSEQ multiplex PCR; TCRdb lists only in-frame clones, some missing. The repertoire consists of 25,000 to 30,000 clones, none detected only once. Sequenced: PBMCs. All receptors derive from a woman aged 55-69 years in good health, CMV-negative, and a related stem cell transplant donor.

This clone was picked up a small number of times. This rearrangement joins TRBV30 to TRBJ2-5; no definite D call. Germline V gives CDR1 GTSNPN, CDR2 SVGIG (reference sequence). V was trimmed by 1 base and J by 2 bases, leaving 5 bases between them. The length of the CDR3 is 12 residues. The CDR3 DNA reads TGTGCCTGGAGTGAATTACAAGAGACCCAGTACTTC. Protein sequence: CAWSELQETQYF.

The DNA for the CDR3 is TGTGCCACCACCTTGCGGGACAGGGGTGCGCCCCAGCATTTT. This sequence encodes CATTLRDRGAPQHF. The gene calls are TRBV15 and TRBJ1-5; 10 nucleotides match TRBD1. V trimming: 7 bases; J trimming: 9 bases; junction bases outside the gene matches: 9. CDR1 is LNHNV and CDR2 is YYDKDF in the germline V gene (reference sequence). This CDR3 has 14 residues.

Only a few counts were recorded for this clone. CDR3: CSVEGIAGDQETQYF. DNA for the CDR3: TGCAGCGTTGAAGGCATAGCGGGGGACCAAGAGACCCAGTACTTC. The genes are TRBV29-1 and TRBJ2-5; 9 positions agree with TRBD2. V lost 1 base, J lost 0 bases, and 3 bases stayed unmatched. The CDR3 loop spans 15 amino acids. In germline, CDR1 is SQVTM, CDR2 ANQGSEA.

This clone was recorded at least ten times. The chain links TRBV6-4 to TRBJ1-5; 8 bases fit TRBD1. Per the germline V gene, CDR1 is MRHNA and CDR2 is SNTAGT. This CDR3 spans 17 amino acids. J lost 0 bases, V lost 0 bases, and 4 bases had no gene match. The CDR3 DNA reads TGTGCCAGCAGTGACTCAAAGGGACAGGCTAGCAATCAGCCCCAGCATTTT. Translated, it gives CASSDSKGQASNQPQHF.

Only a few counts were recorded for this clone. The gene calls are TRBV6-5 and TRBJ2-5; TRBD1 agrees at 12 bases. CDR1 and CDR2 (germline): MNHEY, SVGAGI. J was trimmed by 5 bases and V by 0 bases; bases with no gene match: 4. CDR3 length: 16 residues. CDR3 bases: TGTGCCAGCAGTTACTCGGGACAGGGGGCCGGGGAGACCCAGTACTTC. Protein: CASSYSGQGAGETQYF.

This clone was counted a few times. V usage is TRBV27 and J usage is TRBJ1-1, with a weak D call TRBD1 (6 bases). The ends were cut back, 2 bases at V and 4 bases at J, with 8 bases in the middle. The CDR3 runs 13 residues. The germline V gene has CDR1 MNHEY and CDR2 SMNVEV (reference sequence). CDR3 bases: TGTGCCAGCAGTTTAACAGGGCGCACTGAAGCTTTCTTT. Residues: CASSLTGRTEAFF.

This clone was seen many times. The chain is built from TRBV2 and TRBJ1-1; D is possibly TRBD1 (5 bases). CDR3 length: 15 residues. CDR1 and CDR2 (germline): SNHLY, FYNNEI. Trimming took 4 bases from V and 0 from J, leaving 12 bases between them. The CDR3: CASSVSGVVNTEAFF. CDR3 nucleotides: TGTGCCAGCAGTGTATCGGGGGTGGTGAACACTGAAGCTTTCTTT.

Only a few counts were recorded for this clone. The CDR3 spells CASSAHYRTTSTQETQYF. The CDR3 nucleotides read TGCGCCAGCAGCGCTCACTACAGGACTACCTCAACCCAAGAGACCCAGTACTTC. This chain connects TRBV4-1 to TRBJ2-5; perhaps TRBD2 as D (6 bases). The CDR3 runs to 18 residues. CDR1 is MGHRA, CDR2 YSYEKL, per germline. Deletions cut 5 bases from V and 1 base from J, with 23 bases between.

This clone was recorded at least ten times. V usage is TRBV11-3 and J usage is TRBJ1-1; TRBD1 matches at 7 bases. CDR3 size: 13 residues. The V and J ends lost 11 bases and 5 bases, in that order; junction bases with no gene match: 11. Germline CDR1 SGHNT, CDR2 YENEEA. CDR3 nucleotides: TGTGCCTCGAAGGGGGCAGAGGGGACTGAAGCTTTCTTT. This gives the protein CASKGAEGTEAFF.

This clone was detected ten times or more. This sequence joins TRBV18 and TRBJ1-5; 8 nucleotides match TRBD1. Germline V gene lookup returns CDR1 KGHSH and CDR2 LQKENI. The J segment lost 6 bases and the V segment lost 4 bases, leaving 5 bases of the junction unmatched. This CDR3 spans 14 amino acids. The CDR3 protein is CASSRDRGGQPQHF. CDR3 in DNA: TGTGCCAGCTCACGCGACAGGGGCGGTCAGCCCCAGCATTTT.

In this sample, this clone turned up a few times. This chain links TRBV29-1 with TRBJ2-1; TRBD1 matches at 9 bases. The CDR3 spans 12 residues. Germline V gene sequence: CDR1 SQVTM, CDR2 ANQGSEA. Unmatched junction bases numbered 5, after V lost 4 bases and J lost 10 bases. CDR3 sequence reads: CSVVQGAGEQFF. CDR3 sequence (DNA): TGCAGCGTTGTACAGGGGGCCGGGGAGCAGTTCTTC.

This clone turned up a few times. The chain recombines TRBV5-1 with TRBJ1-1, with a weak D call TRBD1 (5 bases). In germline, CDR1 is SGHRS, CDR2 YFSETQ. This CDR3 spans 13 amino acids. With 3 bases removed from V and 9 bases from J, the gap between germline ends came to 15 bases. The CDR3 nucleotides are TGCGCCAGCAGCTGGGGGGAAGGCGGTCAAGCTTTCTTT. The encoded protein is CASSWGEGGQAFF. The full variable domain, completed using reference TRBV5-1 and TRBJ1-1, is KAGVTQTPRYLIKTRGQQVTLSCSPISGHRSVSWYQQTPGQGLQFLFEYFSETQRNKGNFPGRFSGRQFSNSRSEMNVSTLELGDSALYLCASSWGEGGQAFFGQGTRLTVV.

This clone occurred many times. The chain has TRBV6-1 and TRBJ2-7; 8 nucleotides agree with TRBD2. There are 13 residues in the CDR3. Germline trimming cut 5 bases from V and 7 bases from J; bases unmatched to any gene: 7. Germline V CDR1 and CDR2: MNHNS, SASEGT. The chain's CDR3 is CASSPGGEREQYF. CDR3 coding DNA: TGTGCCAGCAGTCCGGGGGGGGAAAGGGAGCAGTACTTC.

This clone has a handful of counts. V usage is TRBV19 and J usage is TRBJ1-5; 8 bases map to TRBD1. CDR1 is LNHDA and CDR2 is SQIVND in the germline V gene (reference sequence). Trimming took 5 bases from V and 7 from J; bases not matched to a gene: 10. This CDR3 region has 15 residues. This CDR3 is CASSRPGGAGQPQHF. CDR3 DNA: TGTGCCAGTAGTCGCCCAGGGGGCGCGGGGCAGCCCCAGCATTTT. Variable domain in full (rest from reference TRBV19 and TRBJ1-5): DGGITQSPKYLFRKEGQNVTLSCEQNLNHDAMYWYRQDPGQGLRLIYYSQIVNDFQKGDIAEGYSVSREKKESFPLTVTSAQKNPTAFYLCASSRPGGAGQPQHFGDGTRLSIL.

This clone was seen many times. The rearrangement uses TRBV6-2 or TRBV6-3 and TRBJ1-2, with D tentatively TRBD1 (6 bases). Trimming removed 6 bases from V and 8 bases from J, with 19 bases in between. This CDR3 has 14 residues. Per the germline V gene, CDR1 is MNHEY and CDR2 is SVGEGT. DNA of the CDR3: TGTGCCAGCAGCCTCACCACCGGGGGGCAAGGCTACACCTTC. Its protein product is CASSLTTGGQGYTF.

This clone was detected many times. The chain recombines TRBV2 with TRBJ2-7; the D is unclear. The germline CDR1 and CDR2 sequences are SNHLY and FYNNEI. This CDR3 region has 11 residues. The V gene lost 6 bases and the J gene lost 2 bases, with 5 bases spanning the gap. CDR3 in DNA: TGTGCCAGCAGCGCGACCTACGAGCAGTACTTC. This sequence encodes CASSATYEQYF.

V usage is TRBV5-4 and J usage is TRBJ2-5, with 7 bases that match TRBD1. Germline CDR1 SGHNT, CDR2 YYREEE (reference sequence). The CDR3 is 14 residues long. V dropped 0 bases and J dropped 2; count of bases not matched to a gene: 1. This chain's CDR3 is CASSLARGQETQYF. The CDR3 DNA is TGTGCCAGCAGCTTGGCCAGGGGGCAAGAGACCCAGTACTTC. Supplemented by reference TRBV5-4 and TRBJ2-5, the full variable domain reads ETGVTQSPTHLIKTRGQQVTLRCSSQSGHNTVSWYQQALGQGPQFIFQYYREEENGRGNFPPRFSGLQFPNYSSELNVNALELDDSALYLCASSLARGQETQYFGPGTRLLVL.

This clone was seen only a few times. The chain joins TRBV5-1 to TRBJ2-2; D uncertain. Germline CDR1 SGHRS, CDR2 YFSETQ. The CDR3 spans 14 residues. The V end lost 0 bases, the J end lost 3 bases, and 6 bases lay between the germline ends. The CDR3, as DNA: TGCGCCAGCAGCTTGGCCCTAGACACCGGGGAGCTGTTTTTT. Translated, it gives CASSLALDTGELFF.

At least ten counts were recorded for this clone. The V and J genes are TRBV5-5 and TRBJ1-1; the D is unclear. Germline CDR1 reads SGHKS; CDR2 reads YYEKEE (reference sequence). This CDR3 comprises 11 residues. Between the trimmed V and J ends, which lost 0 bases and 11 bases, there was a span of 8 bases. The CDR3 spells CASSLAGGAFF. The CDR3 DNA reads TGTGCCAGCAGCTTGGCCGGCGGGGCTTTCTTT.

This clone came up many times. CDR3 DNA sequence: TGCGCCAGCAGCCAAGATTGGGGGGGCCAGTTGACAGATACGCAGTATTTT. It yields the protein CASSQDWGGQLTDTQYF. V and J are TRBV4-3 and TRBJ2-3, with a tentative D call TRBD2 (7 bases). V was trimmed by 0 bases and J by 3 bases, leaving 16 bases between them. The V gene's germline CDR1 is LGHNA and CDR2 YSLEER. The CDR3 contains 17 residues.